The entry below describes one T cell receptor beta chain. Its antigen is still unknown. Per-base quality was not reported, and no clone a single base away is much larger than it. This record belongs to a study of OX40 agonist ivuxolimab in advanced cancers. Study-wide context: Ivuxolimab was a fully human IgG2 agonistic monoclonal antibody targeting the costimulatory receptor OX40 (CD134). Of the roughly 52 dose-escalation patients, hepatocellular carcinoma was present in some 19, melanoma in around 15, renal cell carcinoma in 9 and head and neck cancer in 9. Peripheral TCRbeta sequencing aimed to test whether ivuxolimab altered TCR sequence diversity and caused clonal T-cell expansion. Intravenous ivuxolimab was administered to patients every 2 weeks at six dose levels: 0.01, 0.1, 0.3, 1.5, 3 and 10 mg/kg. The paper reports the monotherapy dose-escalation portion (N = 52 patients) of the phase I ivuxolimab trial. In the dose-escalation cohort, about four fifths of patients were male, and the mean age was 60 years with a range of roughly 23 to 79. Partial responses occurred in three dose-escalation patients: two with cutaneous melanoma and one with hepatocellular carcinoma. Prior anti-PD-1, anti-PD-L1 or anti-CTLA-4 therapy was permitted, and checkpoint inhibitors had been received by roughly 40% of dose-escalation patients.

Study-wide findings and limitations: The antigen specificity of the peripheral T cells that underwent clonal expansion was not determined. Low levels of normalized T-cell clonal expansion were also seen in some nonresponding patients. After ivuxolimab, expanded clones were on average more numerous among CD8+ T cells than among CD4+ T cells. At doses from 0.1 to 3.0 mg/kg, clonal expansion was seen in both CD4+ and CD8+ blood T cells between baseline and week 6. In the 0.1-3.0 mg/kg groups, partial responders were among the patients with the lowest normalized peripheral clonal expansion, particularly in CD8+ T cells.

The CDR3 starts with the cysteine, ends with the phenylalanine, and has 14 residues. CDR3 DNA is the only sequence kept; it has 42 bases, read in frame from the first base. Sequences MDHEN (CDR1) and SYDVKM (CDR2) are obtained from the germline V gene. Trimming leaves V shorter by 5 bases and J shorter by 3 bases, with the junction holding 6 bases beyond the gene matches. Patients with autoimmune disease history or receiving systemic immunosuppression were excluded from the trial. In every dose cohort, peripheral blood was drawn for TCR sequencing at baseline, cycle 4 day 1, and cycle 7 day 1. Samples were obtained from an open-label, multicenter, first-in-human phase I dose-escalation trial of ivuxolimab. Adults with locally advanced or metastatic head and neck squamous cell, hepatocellular, melanoma or renal cell carcinoma were enrolled in the trial. Before TCR sequencing, CD4+ T cells and CD8+ T cells from peripheral blood were sorted into separate populations.

To sequence the TCRbeta CDR3 region, genomic DNA was isolated from the sorted cells. The immunoSEQ Assay was used for sequencing of TCRbeta CDR3 regions. TCRdb limited this immuneACCESS table to in-frame rearrangements with V and J called. A share of clones is missing; checked studies link under half to unresolved V genes, and the rest is unexplained. The sample profile shows about 48,000 clones; around nine tenths of them were found once. Of the sample, around half falls within the top ten clones. This clonotype was sampled from an adult with an advanced solid tumor such as melanoma, head and neck, liver or kidney cancer. The receptor chain draws on TRBV28 and TRBJ2-7; a stretch of 8 junction bases matches TRBD1. This material consisted of CD4+ or CD8+ T cells sorted from blood, taken in a trial of the OX40 agonist ivuxolimab. The CDR3 amino acid sequence is: CASSHLTGGYEQYF. The DNA sequence is TGTGCCAGCAGTCACCTTACAGGGGGCTACGAGCAGTACTTC.